One TCR beta chain is described in this entry. Its antigen is still unknown. The record originates from a study of cytomegalovirus exposure and HLA in healthy donors. For the study at large: The study's early data release held some 85 million unique TCRs from HLA-typed donors. Study-wide points: Highly shared sequence variants in one cluster were likely a sequencing artifact. As a later analysis revealed, most CMV-associated TCR beta chains appeared HLA-restricted. When presence/absence was analysed, sequencing depth was taken to be roughly uniform across donors.

The CDR3 extends over 11 amino acids. Germline V lookup: CDR1 MNHEY, CDR2 SVGAGI. V was trimmed by 6 bases and J by 7 bases, leaving 6 bases between them. Primers: 60 Vbeta forward and 13 Jbeta reverse. Clones were read by immunoSEQ multiplex PCR, and TCRdb kept only the in-frame ones, dropping some. Of fewer than 110,000 clones listed, 60% to 80% are singletons. Sample: PBMCs. V and J are TRBV6-5 and TRBJ2-2; D not resolved. The TCR comes from a man aged 18 to 29 in good health and CMV-seronegative. In DNA, the CDR3 is TGTGCCAGCAGCCCCGGCGGGGAGCTGTTTTTT. The encoded protein is CASSPGGELFF.